Following are 32 T cell receptor beta chains from one sample sequenced in a study of blood T cell repertoires in COVID-19. The table came from immunoSEQ multiplex PCR; TCRdb's copy has only in-frame clones and leaves some out. Among around 300,000 clones listed, 89% were seen once. The sample taken for sequencing was PBMCs or T cells enriched from blood (not recorded which). The receptors here all came from a woman in her thirties who had recovered from COVID-19.

The chain couples TRBV5-6 to TRBJ2-3, with 9 bases aligning to TRBD2. CDR1 and CDR2 (germline): SGHDT, YYEEEE. V shed 2 bases, J shed 1 base, and the junction held 5 bases outside the gene matches. The CDR3 runs to 16 residues. CDR3 protein: CASSFPLAGRTDTQYF. The CDR3 DNA sequence: TGTGCCAGCAGCTTTCCGCTAGCGGGACGCACAGATACGCAGTATTTT.

V usage is TRBV4-1 and J usage is TRBJ2-5; D may be TRBD1 (5 bases). Germline loops: CDR1 MGHRA, CDR2 YSYEKL. There are 14 residues in the CDR3. V gave up 4 bases and J gave up 2 bases, with 11 bases separating them. Here the CDR3 DNA reads TGCGCCAGCAGCCCAAGGGGCAGTCAAGAGACCCAGTACTTC. Translating it yields CASSPRGSQETQYF.

The V and J genes are TRBV30 and TRBJ1-4, with D perhaps TRBD1 (6 bases). CDR1 is GTSNPN, CDR2 SVGIG, per germline (reference sequence). V lost 5 bases, J lost 6 bases, and 13 bases lay in between. The CDR3 spans 13 residues. The CDR3 spells CAWASGTYEKLFF. The CDR3 nucleotides read TGTGCCTGGGCCTCCGGGACATATGAAAAACTGTTTTTT.

The chain combines TRBV21-1 with TRBJ2-1; TRBD1 reflects the table's D call only, with no check against the DNA. TRBV21-1 is a documented pseudogene. CDR3 length equals 17 residues. The CDR3 DNA reads TGTGCCAGCAGCGCGCACAGGGGCCCCAGCGAATTTGTTGAGCAGTTCTTC. This encodes CASSAHRGPSEFVEQFF.

The V and J genes are TRBV28 and TRBJ1-3; unclear D gene. The germline V gene has CDR1 MDHEN and CDR2 SYDVKM. V shed 3 bases and J shed 2 bases, with 11 bases lying between them. The CDR3 extends over 15 amino acids. The CDR3 here is CASSFGGGTGNTIYF. The CDR3 region has the DNA TGTGCCAGCAGTTTTGGAGGAGGCACTGGAAACACCATATATTTT.

V usage is TRBV18 and J usage is TRBJ2-7; D possibly corresponds to TRBD2 (7 bases). V was shortened by 5 bases and J by 1 base, with 12 bases between the two germline ends. CDR1 is KGHSH and CDR2 is LQKENI in the germline V gene. This CDR3 is built from 14 residues. For the CDR3, the DNA is TGTGCCAGCTCAGAAGGGGGGGGTTCCTACGAGCAGTACTTC. It encodes CASSEGGGSYEQYF.

This sequence joins TRBV4-1 and TRBJ1-1; no clear D. The V and J ends lost 1 base and 1 base respectively, with 7 bases between them. Germline V CDR1 and CDR2: MGHRA, YSYEKL. There are 14 residues in the CDR3. The CDR3, as DNA: TGCGCCAGCAGCCAAGGTTCGGGGAACACTGAAGCTTTCTTT. Amino acids: CASSQGSGNTEAFF.

The V and J genes are TRBV29-1 and TRBJ1-1; perhaps TRBD1 as D (5 bases). The CDR3 consists of 11 residues. Trimming stripped 5 bases from V and 5 bases from J, with 9 bases between. CDR1 is SQVTM, CDR2 ANQGSEA, per germline. CDR3 protein: CSVLEGTEAFF. The CDR3 DNA follows: TGCAGCGTTCTGGAGGGGACTGAAGCTTTCTTT.

The rearrangement uses TRBV11-2 and TRBJ1-6, with D unclear. Germline CDR1 SGHAT, CDR2 FQNNGV. CDR3 size: 16 residues. V was cut by 2 bases and J by 1 base, with 9 bases left in between. CDR3 sequence reads: CASSLSGISYNSPLHF. The CDR3 DNA reads TGTGCCAGCAGCTTATCGGGAATATCCTATAATTCACCCCTCCACTTT.

The V call is TRBV6-5, the J call TRBJ1-4; TRBD1 matches at 9 bases. Germline V gives CDR1 MNHEY, CDR2 SVGAGI. The CDR3 contains 15 residues. V was clipped by 6 bases and J by 7 bases; unmatched bases: 9. The CDR3 coding sequence is TGTGCCAGCAGCTCACGCCGGGACAGGGTTGAAAAACTGTTTTTT. It is translated as CASSSRRDRVEKLFF.

V is TRBV21-1 and J is TRBJ1-1; TRBD1 is taken as the D call from the table, unchecked against the DNA. TRBV21-1 is a recognized pseudogene. This CDR3 comprises 19 residues. DNA for the CDR3: TGTGCCAGCAGCAAATTCGCACTTCGAGACACAGGCAGGTGCACTGAAGCTTTCTTT. Translated: CASSKFALRDTGRCTEAFF.

The chain recombines TRBV18 with TRBJ1-2, with no clear D. Trimming removed 3 bases from V and 2 bases from J, with 10 bases in between. This CDR3 is built from 14 residues. Germline-derived CDR1 and CDR2 are KGHSH and LQKENI. CDR3 in amino acids: CASSPTGANYGYTF. The DNA for the CDR3 is TGTGCCAGCTCACCGACGGGAGCGAACTATGGCTACACCTTC.

The genes are TRBV3-1 (or the pseudogene TRBV3-2) and TRBJ2-1; 14 bases match TRBD2. The CDR3 extends over 17 amino acids. The germline V gene has CDR1 LGHDT and CDR2 YNNKEL (reference sequence). V trimming: 4 bases; J trimming: 8 bases; junction bases outside the gene matches: 10. CDR3 in DNA: TGTGCCAGCAGCCGAAGGGGGACTAGCGGGAGATCCGATGAGCAGTTCTTC. Amino acids: CASSRRGTSGRSDEQFF.

The genes are TRBV19 and TRBJ1-5, with D hard to call. This CDR3 is 13 amino acids long. Germline V lookup: CDR1 LNHDA, CDR2 SQIVND (reference sequence). V lost 3 bases to trimming and J lost 4 bases, with 7 bases between them. As DNA, the CDR3 is TGTGCCAGTAGTATCGTCCCTAATCAGCCCCAGCATTTT. Translated, it gives CASSIVPNQPQHF. Based on the CDR3 plus reference TRBV19 and TRBJ1-5, the full variable domain is DGGITQSPKYLFRKEGQNVTLSCEQNLNHDAMYWYRQDPGQGLRLIYYSQIVNDFQKGDIAEGYSVSREKKESFPLTVTSAQKNPTAFYLCASSIVPNQPQHFGDGTRLSIL.

The chain joins TRBV4-2 to TRBJ1-2; TRBD1 is a possible D gene (5 bases). Trimming took 3 bases from V and 1 from J, leaving 12 bases between them. The CDR3 extends over 15 amino acids. Germline loops: CDR1 LGHNA, CDR2 YNFKEQ. CDR3 region: CASSQVSGVNYGYTF. CDR3 coding DNA: TGTGCCAGCAGCCAGGTCTCGGGGGTTAACTATGGCTACACCTTC.

The rearrangement links TRBV18 to TRBJ2-1, with D tentatively TRBD1 (5 bases). CDR3 length equals 14 residues. V was shortened by 4 bases and J by 4 bases, with 11 bases between the two germline ends. Germline V lookup: CDR1 KGHSH, CDR2 LQKENI. In DNA, the CDR3 is TGTGCCAGCTCACTAACTCAGGGATACAATGAGCAGTTCTTC. Protein sequence: CASSLTQGYNEQFF.

V usage is TRBV27 and J usage is TRBJ2-5, with 10 bases matching TRBD1. Trimming removed 4 bases from V and 4 bases from J; junction bases left unmatched: 3. This CDR3 is built from 14 residues. The germline V gene encodes CDR1 MNHEY and CDR2 SMNVEV (reference sequence). The CDR3 DNA follows: TGTGCCAGCAGTTGGGACAGGGGTTTAGAGACCCAGTACTTC. Encoded protein: CASSWDRGLETQYF.

The V call is TRBV5-4, the J call TRBJ2-3; no clear D gene. This CDR3 is 15 amino acids long. Trimming stripped 1 base from V and 0 bases from J, with 9 bases between. The V gene's germline CDR1 is SGHNT and CDR2 YYREEE (reference sequence). CDR3 sequence: CASSLRVGSTDTQYF. The CDR3 region has the DNA TGTGCCAGCAGCTTGCGGGTCGGTAGCACAGATACGCAGTATTTT.

V and J are TRBV19 and TRBJ1-2; 9 positions agree with TRBD1. The germline V gene has CDR1 LNHDA and CDR2 SQIVND (reference sequence). The CDR3 consists of 15 residues. Trimming removed 3 bases from V and 6 bases from J; junction bases left unmatched: 8. The CDR3 region is CASSMGDRGVNGYTF. The CDR3 DNA is TGTGCCAGTAGTATGGGCGACAGGGGGGTAAATGGCTACACCTTC.

DNA for the CDR3: TGTGCCACCTCGTATGAGGGTTGGAACACTGAAGCTTTCTTT. This encodes CATSYEGWNTEAFF. V is TRBV10-3 and J is TRBJ1-1; D not certain. The V and J ends lost 10 bases and 1 base respectively, with 16 bases between them. The CDR3 runs to 14 residues. In germline, CDR1 is ENHRY, CDR2 SYGVKD.

The rearrangement links TRBV18 to TRBJ2-3, with 9 bases identical to TRBD1. Germline lookup yields CDR1 KGHSH and CDR2 LQKENI. The CDR3 spans 16 residues. Losses at the gene ends were 5 bases for V and 0 bases for J; bases not matched to a gene: 6. CDR3 sequence reads: CASSSTGTGSTDTQYF. CDR3 DNA sequence: TGTGCCAGCTCAAGTACCGGGACAGGGAGCACAGATACGCAGTATTTT.

The chain combines TRBV5-5 with TRBJ2-7; possibly TRBD2 for D (6 bases). Between the trimmed V and J ends, which lost 3 bases and 2 bases, there was a span of 9 bases. The CDR3 spans 13 residues. Germline CDR1 SGHKS, CDR2 YYEKEE (reference sequence). CDR3 protein: CASSWTGAYEQYF. CDR3 DNA sequence: TGTGCCAGCAGCTGGACGGGGGCCTACGAGCAGTACTTC.

The chain is built from TRBV6-5 and TRBJ2-4; 9 bases fit TRBD2. V shed 4 bases, J shed 0 bases, and the junction held 4 bases outside the gene matches. Germline-derived CDR1 and CDR2 are MNHEY and SVGAGI. The CDR3 is 16 amino acids. The CDR3 nucleotides read TGTGCCAGCAGTTCCCATAGCGGGGGAGCCAAAAACATTCAGTACTTC. The encoded protein is CASSSHSGGAKNIQYF.

CDR3 amino acids: CASIMTSGNEQYF. As DNA, the CDR3 is TGTGCCAGCATTATGACTAGCGGGAACGAGCAGTACTTC. This chain uses TRBV6-5 with TRBJ2-7; 11 nucleotides match TRBD2. Germline CDR1 is MNHEY and CDR2 is SVGAGI. V was clipped by 7 bases and J by 5 bases; unmatched bases: 4. This CDR3 is built from 13 residues.

V usage is TRBV6-5 and J usage is TRBJ2-1; 11 bases match TRBD2. The CDR3 totals 15 residues. With V trimmed by 4 bases and J by 6 bases, 5 bases remained unmatched. The germline gives CDR1 MNHEY, CDR2 SVGAGI. CDR3 sequence (DNA): TGTGCCAGCAGTTTATTAGCGGGAGGGAGCAATGAGCAGTTCTTC. Amino acids: CASSLLAGGSNEQFF.

The chain joins TRBV28 to TRBJ1-4; D is undetermined. Trimming took 6 bases from V and 8 from J, leaving 16 bases between them. Germline loops: CDR1 MDHEN, CDR2 SYDVKM. The length of the CDR3 is 14 residues. CDR3 DNA: TGTGCCAGCAGCCCCAGGCCTGAATGGGAAAAACTGTTTTTT. This sequence encodes CASSPRPEWEKLFF.

This chain links TRBV7-2 with TRBJ1-5; D is unclear. CDR3 size: 13 residues. V dropped 1 base and J dropped 5 bases, with 6 bases sitting between them. Germline loops: CDR1 SGHTA, CDR2 FQGNSA. The CDR3 is CASSLEAHQPQHF. The CDR3 coding sequence is TGTGCCAGCAGCTTAGAAGCCCATCAGCCCCAGCATTTT.

V usage is TRBV27 and J usage is TRBJ1-1; tentative D call: TRBD1 (6 bases). Germline values: CDR1 MNHEY, CDR2 SMNVEV (reference sequence). The CDR3 is 13 residues long. Trimming removed 4 bases from V and 5 bases from J, with 11 bases in between. Here the CDR3 reads CASSYRDRTEAFF. The CDR3 DNA reads as TGTGCCAGCAGTTACAGGGACCGGACTGAAGCTTTCTTT.

The genes are TRBV6-2 or TRBV6-3 and TRBJ1-2; the D is unclear. Looked up from germline, CDR1 is MNHEY and CDR2 is SVGEGT. There are 12 residues in the CDR3. V lost 0 bases, J lost 5 bases, and 4 bases lay in between. CDR3 nucleotide sequence: TGTGCCAGCAGTTACTCGAGGTATGGCTACACCTTC. This gives the protein CASSYSRYGYTF.

The CDR3 loop reads CASSPGREGLSYTDTQYF. The CDR3 nucleotides are TGTGCCAGCAGCCCCGGGCGGGAGGGCCTTTCGTACACAGATACGCAGTATTTT. The chain links TRBV7-9 to TRBJ2-3; 9 bases are a match to TRBD2. Germline CDR1 and CDR2: SEHNR and FQNEAQ (reference sequence). After removal of 5 bases from V and 2 bases from J, the junction contained 14 bases not matched to a gene. This CDR3 has 18 residues.

This chain joins TRBV5-4 and TRBJ1-2; perhaps TRBD1 as D (6 bases). The germline V gene has CDR1 SGHNT and CDR2 YYREEE (reference sequence). The CDR3 covers 15 residues. The V end lost 4 bases, the J end lost 4 bases, and 17 bases lay between the germline ends. DNA for the CDR3: TGTGCCAGCAGCCAACCCACAGGGTCCGGCTATGGCTACACCTTC. Its translation is CASSQPTGSGYGYTF.

The genes are TRBV20-1 and TRBJ2-1; no firm D call. V lost 3 bases, J lost 0 bases, and 12 bases lay in between. CDR3 size: 15 residues. Germline CDR1 DFQATT, CDR2 SNEGSKA (reference sequence). This CDR3 is CSASRALSSYNEQFF. DNA of the CDR3: TGCAGTGCTAGTAGAGCGCTAAGCTCCTACAATGAGCAGTTCTTC.